The 27 T cell receptor beta chains given below trace back to one sample, sequenced in a study of cytomegalovirus exposure and HLA in healthy donors. With 60 Vbeta and 13 Jbeta primers, the PCR was carried out. Assay: immunoSEQ multiplex PCR; the TCRdb copy retains only in-frame clones and omits some. The sample records 150,000 to 200,000 clones, approximately 70% being singletons. The sample taken for sequencing was PBMCs. These receptors all come from a middle-aged man in good health and CMV-seropositive.

A few counts support this clone. The gene calls are TRBV7-6 and TRBJ2-2; perhaps TRBD1 as D (6 bases). V was clipped by 0 bases and J by 2 bases, with 19 bases between them. This CDR3 spans 19 amino acids. Germline-derived CDR1 and CDR2 are SGHVS and FNYEAQ. The CDR3 protein is CASSLALRSQGFNTGELFF. The CDR3 DNA reads as TGTGCCAGCAGCTTAGCGCTAAGGTCACAGGGCTTTAACACCGGGGAGCTGTTTTTT. The whole variable domain, remainder taken from reference TRBV7-6 and TRBJ2-2, is GAGVSQSPRYKVTKRGQDVALRCDPISGHVSLYWYRQALGQGPEFLTYFNYEAQQDKSGLPNDRFSAERPEGSISTLTIQRTEQRDSAMYRCASSLALRSQGFNTGELFFGEGSRLTVL.

The chain couples TRBV7-2 to TRBJ2-2; 8 bases agree with TRBD2. Trimming at V came to 4 bases and at J to 6 bases, leaving 7 bases not matched to a gene. The germline V gene encodes CDR1 SGHTA and CDR2 FQGNSA. The CDR3 runs to 15 residues. The CDR3 DNA is TGTGCCAGCAGCTCGGGACTAGTCTTAGCCGGGGAGCTGTTTTTT. It specifies CASSSGLVLAGELFF. Looking up the rest from reference TRBV7-2 and TRBJ2-2 gives the full variable domain: GAGVSQSPSNKVTEKGKDVELRCDPISGHTALYWYRQSLGQGLEFLIYFQGNSAPDKSGLPSDRFSAERTGGSVSTLTIQRTQQEDSAVYLCASSSGLVLAGELFFGEGSRLTVL.

V is TRBV29-1 and J is TRBJ2-5, with 11 nucleotides matching TRBD2. Near its end, the DNA agrees better with TRBJ2-7, so the J call may be wrong. The CDR3 sequence is 13 residues long. Germline V gene lookup returns CDR1 SQVTM and CDR2 ANQGSEA. CDR3 loop: CSALAGGLDEQYF. Here the CDR3 DNA reads TGCAGCGCTTTAGCGGGGGGGCTTGACGAGCAGTACTTC.

The V gene is TRBV5-4, the J gene TRBJ2-7, with D possibly being TRBD1 (6 bases). From germline, CDR1 is SGHNT and CDR2 YYREEE (reference sequence). The CDR3 has 12 amino acids. V dropped 0 bases and J dropped 6 bases, with 7 bases sitting between them. The CDR3 sequence: CASSLDRVEQYF. CDR3 bases: TGTGCCAGCAGCTTGGACAGGGTCGAGCAGTACTTC.

The gene calls are TRBV9 and TRBJ1-2, with D possibly being TRBD1 (6 bases). The CDR3 loop spans 14 amino acids. The V gene's germline CDR1 is SGDLS and CDR2 YYNGEE. Trimming took 0 bases from V and 8 from J, leaving 14 bases between them. CDR3 sequence reads: CASSVAGVQGGYTF. CDR3 nucleotide sequence: TGTGCCAGCAGCGTAGCTGGAGTTCAGGGGGGCTACACCTTC. Full variable domain (rest looked up from reference TRBV9 and TRBJ1-2): DSGVTQTPKHLITATGQRVTLRCSPRSGDLSVYWYQQSLDQGLQFLIQYYNGEERAKGNILERFSAQQFPDLHSELNLSSLELGDSALYFCASSVAGVQGGYTFGSGTRLTVV.

The chain recombines TRBV7-9 with TRBJ1-5; TRBD1 matches 11 bases. J was trimmed by 5 bases and V by 4 bases; bases with no gene match: 10. The germline V gene has CDR1 SEHNR and CDR2 FQNEAQ (reference sequence). This CDR3 comprises 17 residues. The CDR3 region is CASSSRTGGSADQPQHF. The CDR3 bases are TGTGCCAGCAGCTCTAGGACAGGGGGCTCGGCTGATCAGCCCCAGCATTTT.

This clone showed up just a few times. This chain connects TRBV6-5 to TRBJ1-6; tentative D call: TRBD1 (6 bases). CDR3 length: 13 residues. The ends were cut back, 6 bases at V and 12 bases at J, with 15 bases in the middle. Germline assignment: CDR1 MNHEY and CDR2 SVGAGI. The CDR3 sequence is CASRMDSLLPLHF. The CDR3 DNA follows: TGTGCCAGCAGAATGGACAGCCTTCTACCCCTCCACTTT.

V and J are TRBV5-4 and TRBJ2-1, with D perhaps TRBD2 (6 bases). CDR3 size: 13 residues. Germline CDR1 reads SGHNT; CDR2 reads YYREEE (reference sequence). V was shortened by 4 bases and J by 7 bases, with 12 bases between the two germline ends. CDR3 in amino acids: CASSPRGENEQFF. DNA for the CDR3: TGTGCCAGCAGCCCGCGGGGCGAGAATGAGCAGTTCTTC.

This chain joins TRBV20-1 and TRBJ2-3, with a tentative D call TRBD1 (6 bases). Germline lookup yields CDR1 DFQATT and CDR2 SNEGSKA (reference sequence). V lost 6 bases and J 9 bases, leaving 10 bases between the germline ends. The CDR3 spans 10 residues. This chain's CDR3 is CSAPGHTQYF. The CDR3 nucleotides are TGCAGTGCACCGGGACACACGCAGTATTTT.

This chain joins TRBV7-9 and TRBJ1-6; 7 bases fit TRBD1. Germline V CDR1 and CDR2: SEHNR, FQNEAQ (reference sequence). The CDR3 consists of 17 residues. Losses at the gene ends were 1 base for V and 5 bases for J; bases not matched to a gene: 8. CDR3 DNA: TGTGCCAGCAGCTTAGTTAGGGGGCTAATGGATAATTCACCCCTCCACTTT. Translating gives CASSLVRGLMDNSPLHF.

The count of this clone is one. The genes are TRBV6-1 and TRBJ2-6; 7 bases are a match to TRBD2. CDR1 is MNHNS, CDR2 SASEGT, per germline. With V trimmed by 0 bases and J by 2 bases, 4 bases remained unmatched. CDR3 size: 17 residues. In nucleotides, the CDR3 is TGTGCCAGCAGTGAAGCGGGGGGGTTAGCTGGGGCCAACGTCCTGACTTTC. Residues: CASSEAGGLAGANVLTF.

The V call is TRBV30, the J call TRBJ1-1, with TRBD1 matching 9 bases. The CDR3 spans 14 residues. Germline V CDR1 and CDR2: GTSNPN, SVGIG (reference sequence). J gave up 0 bases and V 5 bases, and 4 bases lay outside the gene matches. CDR3 sequence reads: CAWSRDRVNTEAFF. CDR3 DNA sequence: TGTGCCTGGTCCCGGGACAGGGTGAACACTGAAGCTTTCTTT.

The chain combines TRBV7-9 with TRBJ1-1; tentative D call: TRBD1 (5 bases). V gave up 1 base and J gave up 8 bases, with 17 bases separating them. CDR3 length equals 15 residues. Germline CDR1 reads SEHNR; CDR2 reads FQNEAQ (reference sequence). CDR3 sequence reads: CASSLEGHPRNEAFF. CDR3 coding DNA: TGTGCCAGCAGCTTAGAGGGGCACCCGAGGAACGAAGCTTTCTTT.

This chain uses TRBV2 with TRBJ1-2, with D possibly TRBD1 on 5 matching bases. Germline V CDR1 and CDR2: SNHLY, FYNNEI. The CDR3 runs 14 residues. With 1 base removed from V and 5 bases from J, the gap between germline ends came to 11 bases. The CDR3 DNA is TGTGCCAGCAGTGAAGAAGGGGTACGGTATGGCTACACCTTC. Translated: CASSEEGVRYGYTF.

V gene TRBV7-3 combines with J gene TRBJ2-1, with a weak D call TRBD1 (5 bases). The V end lost 5 bases, the J end lost 1 base, and 9 bases lay between the germline ends. The V gene's germline CDR1 is SGHTA and CDR2 FQGTGA. The CDR3 runs to 14 residues. CDR3 coding DNA: TGTGCCAGCAGCATCGACAGTTCCTACAATGAGCAGTTCTTC. This encodes CASSIDSSYNEQFF. Full variable domain (missing parts from reference TRBV7-3 and TRBJ2-1): GAGVSQTPSNKVTEKGKYVELRCDPISGHTALYWYRQSLGQGPEFLIYFQGTGAADDSGLPNDRFFAVRPEGSVSTLKIQRTERGDSAVYLCASSIDSSYNEQFFGPGTRLTVL.

The genes are TRBV5-4 and TRBJ1-1, with D perhaps matching TRBD1 (6 bases). Germline V gives CDR1 SGHNT, CDR2 YYREEE (reference sequence). With 3 bases removed from V and 1 base from J, the gap between germline ends came to 10 bases. The CDR3 length is 14 residues. DNA for the CDR3: TGTGCCAGCAGCTCGGGACAATCGAACACTGAAGCTTTCTTT. This gives the protein CASSSGQSNTEAFF.

V and J are TRBV4-2 and TRBJ2-3; tentatively, D is TRBD1 (5 bases). Looked up from germline, CDR1 is LGHNA and CDR2 is YNFKEQ. The CDR3 is 15 residues long. V was shortened by 0 bases and J by 5 bases, with 12 bases between the two germline ends. The CDR3 sequence is CASSQERTQGDTQYF. The CDR3 nucleotides are TGTGCCAGCAGCCAAGAGAGGACACAAGGAGATACGCAGTATTTT.

This chain uses TRBV29-1 with TRBJ1-2; D ambiguous. Per the germline V gene, CDR1 is SQVTM and CDR2 is ANQGSEA. CDR3 length equals 13 residues. V dropped 3 bases and J dropped 6 bases, with 14 bases sitting between them. CDR3 bases: TGCAGCGTTGACGAGCGAACCTGGGATGGCTACACCTTC. Translation: CSVDERTWDGYTF.

V gene TRBV4-3 combines with J gene TRBJ1-4; weak D call: TRBD1 (6 bases). Trimming took off 1 base at V and 3 bases at J, with 15 bases between the two ends. The length of the CDR3 is 17 residues. Germline loops: CDR1 LGHNA, CDR2 YSLEER. The CDR3 DNA follows: TGCGCCAGCAGCCAAGGGACAGCCCTTACGGCTAATGAAAAACTGTTTTTT. It translates to CASSQGTALTANEKLFF.

A remark on this clone: The sample has other DNA sequences that encode this CDR3 too. V usage is TRBV5-1 and J usage is TRBJ1-5, with a possible D match to TRBD1 (6 bases). V was clipped by 0 bases and J by 5 bases, with 6 bases between them. This CDR3 spans 13 amino acids. Germline V gene sequence: CDR1 SGHRS, CDR2 YFSETQ. The CDR3 here is CASSLDRDQPQHF. The CDR3 DNA follows: TGCGCCAGCAGCTTGGACAGGGATCAGCCCCAGCATTTT.

J is TRBJ1-1 and V is TRBV30, with TRBD1 matching 8 bases. The CDR3 is made up of 13 amino acids. V was pared by 3 bases and J by 3 bases, with 3 bases of the junction left unmatched. The V gene's germline CDR1 is GTSNPN and CDR2 SVGIG (reference sequence). CDR3 sequence: CAWSRGRDTEAFF. CDR3 nucleotide sequence: TGTGCCTGGAGCAGGGGGCGAGACACTGAAGCTTTCTTT.

The CDR3 spells CASSSGLAGPPSDEQFF. CDR3 nucleotides: TGTGCCAGCAGCTCGGGACTAGCGGGGCCCCCCTCGGATGAGCAGTTCTTC. The chain links TRBV7-2 to TRBJ2-1, with TRBD2 matching 13 bases. From germline, CDR1 is SGHTA and CDR2 FQGNSA. This CDR3 has 17 residues. The ends lost 4 bases at V and 8 bases at J; junction bases unmatched: 11.

The chain has TRBV15 and TRBJ1-5; D is possibly TRBD1 (5 bases). This CDR3 comprises 17 residues. CDR1 LNHNV and CDR2 YYDKDF come from the germline V gene (reference sequence). The V end was cut by 2 bases, the J end by 2 bases, with 16 bases between. CDR3 protein: CATSRPRERGGNQPQHF. CDR3 bases: TGTGCCACCAGCAGACCTCGGGAGCGGGGGGGCAATCAGCCCCAGCATTTT.

V gene TRBV5-1 combines with J gene TRBJ1-1; 7 bases agree with TRBD1. V shed 4 bases, J shed 6 bases, and the junction held 6 bases outside the gene matches. CDR3 length: 13 residues. Per the germline V gene, CDR1 is SGHRS and CDR2 is YFSETQ. CDR3 bases: TGCGCCAGCAGCAGCAGTACAGGGGCTGAAGCTTTCTTT. Its protein product is CASSSSTGAEAFF.

This chain joins TRBV6-6 and TRBJ2-7; weak D call: TRBD1 (5 bases). Trimming pared 0 bases from V and 6 bases from J, leaving 9 bases between. The germline CDR1 and CDR2 sequences are MNHNY and SVGAGI (reference sequence). This CDR3 is built from 13 residues. The CDR3 sequence: CASSYSGPVEQYF. CDR3 nucleotides: TGTGCCAGCAGTTACTCGGGGCCGGTCGAGCAGTACTTC.

The chain is built from TRBV7-2 and TRBJ2-4; D may be TRBD1 (6 bases). CDR3 length: 15 amino acids. Germline CDR1 is SGHTA and CDR2 is FQGNSA. V was shortened by 5 bases and J by 4 bases, with 15 bases between the two germline ends. The CDR3 here is CASSPDRDTKNIQYF. Written as DNA, the CDR3 is TGTGCCAGCAGCCCAGACCGGGACACTAAAAACATTCAGTACTTC.

The J gene is TRBJ2-5, the V gene TRBV6-1; 9 bases map to TRBD1. The DNA end is more similar to TRBJ2-7, so the J call may be wrong. The CDR3 contains 16 residues. The germline CDR1 and CDR2 sequences are MNHNS and SASEGT. The CDR3 region has the DNA TGTGCCAGCAGTGCCCAAGCCGGGACAGGGTTATACGAGCAGTACTTC. Translated: CASSAQAGTGLYEQYF.